This T cell receptor (beta chain) was identified during a study of blood T cell repertoires in COVID-19. Study-level background: Sample material is recorded as cDNA or gDNA derived from T cells, B-cell-depleted T cells, or PBMCs.

Original methodology: Nucleated cell counts were estimated from reference gene primer amplification. Sequencing used immunoSEQ multiplex PCR; TCRdb keeps in-frame clones, though not all of them. V, J and clone size reflect that table, while D and trimming were determined from the DNA. Among 90,000 to 150,000 clones listed, about 90% were seen once. This CDR3 has 16 amino acids. V trimming: 7 bases; J trimming: 4 bases; junction bases outside the gene matches: 11. The germline V gene has CDR1 SNHLY and CDR2 FYNNEI. This receptor was identified in a man in his 70s who had recovered from COVID-19. This sequence joins TRBV2 and TRBJ1-5, with 9 bases that match TRBD1. Sequenced material: peripheral blood. The CDR3 DNA is TGTGCCAGCATTAATGGGGCGGACAGGGGTAATCAGCCCCAGCATTTT. It yields the protein CASINGADRGNQPQHF.